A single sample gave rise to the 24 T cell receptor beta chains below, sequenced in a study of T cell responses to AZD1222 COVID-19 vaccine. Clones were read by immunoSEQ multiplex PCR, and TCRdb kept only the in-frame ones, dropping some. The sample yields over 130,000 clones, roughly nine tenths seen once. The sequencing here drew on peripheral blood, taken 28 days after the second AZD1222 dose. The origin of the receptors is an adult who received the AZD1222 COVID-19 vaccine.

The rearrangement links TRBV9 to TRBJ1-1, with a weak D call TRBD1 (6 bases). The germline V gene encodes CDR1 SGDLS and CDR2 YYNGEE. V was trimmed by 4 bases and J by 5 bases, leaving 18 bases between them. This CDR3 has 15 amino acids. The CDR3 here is CASSPEGGAGTEAFF. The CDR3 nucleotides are TGTGCCAGCAGCCCCGAGGGGGGGGCAGGGACTGAAGCTTTCTTT.

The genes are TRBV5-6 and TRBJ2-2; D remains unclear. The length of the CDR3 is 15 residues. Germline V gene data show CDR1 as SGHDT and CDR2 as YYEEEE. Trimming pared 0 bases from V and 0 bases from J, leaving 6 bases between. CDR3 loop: CASSLVSANTGELFF. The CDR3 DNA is TGTGCCAGCAGCTTGGTGTCAGCGAACACCGGGGAGCTGTTTTTT. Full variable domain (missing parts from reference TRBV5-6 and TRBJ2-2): DAGVTQSPTHLIKTRGQQVTLRCSPKSGHDTVSWYQQALGQGPQFIFQYYEEEERQRGNFPDRFSGHQFPNYSSELNVNALLLGDSALYLCASSLVSANTGELFFGEGSRLTVL.

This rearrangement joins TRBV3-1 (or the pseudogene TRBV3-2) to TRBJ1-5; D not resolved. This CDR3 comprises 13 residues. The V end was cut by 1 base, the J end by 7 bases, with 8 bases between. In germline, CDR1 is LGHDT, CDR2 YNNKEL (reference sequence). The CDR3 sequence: CASSQGGDQPQHF. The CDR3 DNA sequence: TGTGCCAGCAGCCAAGGAGGAGACCAGCCCCAGCATTTT.

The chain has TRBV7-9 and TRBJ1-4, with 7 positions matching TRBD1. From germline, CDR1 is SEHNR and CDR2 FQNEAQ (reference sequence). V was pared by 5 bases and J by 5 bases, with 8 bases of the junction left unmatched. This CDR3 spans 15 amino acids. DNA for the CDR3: TGTGCCAGCAGCATTACGGGACAGACGAATGAAAAACTGTTTTTT. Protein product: CASSITGQTNEKLFF. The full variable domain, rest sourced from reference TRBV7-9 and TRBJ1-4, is DTGVSQNPRHKITKRGQNVTFRCDPISEHNRLYWYRQTLGQGPEFLTYFQNEAQLEKSRLLSDRFSAERPKGSFSTLEIQRTEQGDSAMYLCASSITGQTNEKLFFGSGTQLSVL.

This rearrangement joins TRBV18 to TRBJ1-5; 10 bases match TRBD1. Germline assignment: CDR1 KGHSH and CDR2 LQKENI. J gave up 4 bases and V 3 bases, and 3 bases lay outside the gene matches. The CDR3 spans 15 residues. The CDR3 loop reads CASSPGQGNNQPQHF. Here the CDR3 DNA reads TGTGCCAGCTCACCGGGACAGGGGAATAATCAGCCCCAGCATTTT. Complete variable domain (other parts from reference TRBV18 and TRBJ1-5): NAGVMQNPRHLVRRRGQEARLRCSPMKGHSHVYWYRQLPEEGLKFMVYLQKENIIDESGMPKERFSAEFPKEGPSILRIQQVVRGDSAAYFCASSPGQGNNQPQHFGDGTRLSIL.

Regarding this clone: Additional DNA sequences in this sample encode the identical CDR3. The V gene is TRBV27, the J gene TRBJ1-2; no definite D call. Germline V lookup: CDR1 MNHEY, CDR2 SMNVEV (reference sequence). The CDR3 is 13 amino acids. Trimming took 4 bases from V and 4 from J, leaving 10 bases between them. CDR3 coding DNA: TGTGCCAGCAGTTCTGGGCCCAGCTATGGCTACACCTTC. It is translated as CASSSGPSYGYTF.

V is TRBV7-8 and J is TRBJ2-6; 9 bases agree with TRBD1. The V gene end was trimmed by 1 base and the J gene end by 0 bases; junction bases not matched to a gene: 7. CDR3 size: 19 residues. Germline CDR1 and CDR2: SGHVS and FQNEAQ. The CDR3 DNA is TGTGCCAGCAGCTTAGTTCGGGACAGGGTCTTCTCTGGGGCCAACGTCCTGACTTTC. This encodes CASSLVRDRVFSGANVLTF.

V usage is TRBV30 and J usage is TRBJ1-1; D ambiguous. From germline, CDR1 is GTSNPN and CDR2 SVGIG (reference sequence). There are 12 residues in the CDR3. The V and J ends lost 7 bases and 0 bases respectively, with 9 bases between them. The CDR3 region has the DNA TGTGCCTCGAAACAAGTGAACACTGAAGCTTTCTTT. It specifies CASKQVNTEAFF.

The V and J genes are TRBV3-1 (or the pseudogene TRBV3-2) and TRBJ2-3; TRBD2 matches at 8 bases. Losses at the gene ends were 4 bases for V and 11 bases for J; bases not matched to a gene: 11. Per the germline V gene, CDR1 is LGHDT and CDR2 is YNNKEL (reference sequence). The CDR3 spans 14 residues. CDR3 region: CASSPGTRSIEQYF. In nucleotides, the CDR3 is TGTGCCAGCAGCCCCGGGACTAGAAGTATAGAGCAGTATTTT.

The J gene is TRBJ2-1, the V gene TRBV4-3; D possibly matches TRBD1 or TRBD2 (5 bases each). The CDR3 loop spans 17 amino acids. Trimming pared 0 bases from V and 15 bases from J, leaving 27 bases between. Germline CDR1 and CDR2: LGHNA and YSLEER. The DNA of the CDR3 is TGCGCCAGCAGCCAAGAAGCGGCGGCAGGTGGGGCGAGGAGGTTGTTCTTC. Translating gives CASSQEAAAGGARRLFF.

In nucleotides, the CDR3 is TGTGCCAGCAGGCCCCCCGGTAATGAGCAGTTCTTC. This sequence encodes CASRPPGNEQFF. The genes are TRBV6-6 and TRBJ2-1; D remains unclear. The CDR3 length is 12 residues. Germline V lookup: CDR1 MNHNY, CDR2 SVGAGI (reference sequence). V lost 6 bases to trimming and J lost 7 bases, with 10 bases between them.

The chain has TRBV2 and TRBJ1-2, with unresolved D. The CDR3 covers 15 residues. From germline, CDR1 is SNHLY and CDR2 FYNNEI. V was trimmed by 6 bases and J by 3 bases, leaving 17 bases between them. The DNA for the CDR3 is TGTGCCAGCAGGTCCGCAGTGAGAGGATACTATGGCTACACCTTC. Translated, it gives CASRSAVRGYYGYTF.

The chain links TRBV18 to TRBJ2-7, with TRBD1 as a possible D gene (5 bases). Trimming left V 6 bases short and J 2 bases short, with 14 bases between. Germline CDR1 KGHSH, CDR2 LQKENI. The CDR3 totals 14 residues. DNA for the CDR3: TGTGCCAGCTCCCCGGCCACAGGACCCTACGAGCAGTACTTC. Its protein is CASSPATGPYEQYF.

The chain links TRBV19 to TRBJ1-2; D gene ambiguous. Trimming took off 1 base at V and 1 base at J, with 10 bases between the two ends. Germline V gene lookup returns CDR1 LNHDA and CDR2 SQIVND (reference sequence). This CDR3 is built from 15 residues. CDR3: CASSIGWQSNYGYTF. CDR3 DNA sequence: TGTGCCAGTAGTATAGGGTGGCAGAGTAACTATGGCTACACCTTC. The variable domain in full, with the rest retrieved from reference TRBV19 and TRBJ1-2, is DGGITQSPKYLFRKEGQNVTLSCEQNLNHDAMYWYRQDPGQGLRLIYYSQIVNDFQKGDIAEGYSVSREKKESFPLTVTSAQKNPTAFYLCASSIGWQSNYGYTFGSGTRLTVV.

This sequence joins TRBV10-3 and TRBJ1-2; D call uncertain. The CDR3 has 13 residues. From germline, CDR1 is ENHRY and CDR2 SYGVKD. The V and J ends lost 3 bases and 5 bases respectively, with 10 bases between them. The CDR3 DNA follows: TGTGCCATCAGTGACGCAACCGGATATGGCTACACCTTC. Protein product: CAISDATGYGYTF.

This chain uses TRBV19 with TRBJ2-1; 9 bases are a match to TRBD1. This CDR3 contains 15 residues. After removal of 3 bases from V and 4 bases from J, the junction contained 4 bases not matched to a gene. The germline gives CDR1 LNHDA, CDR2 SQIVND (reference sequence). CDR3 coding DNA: TGTGCCAGTAGTATCGGGACAGGGATTTACAATGAGCAGTTCTTC. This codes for CASSIGTGIYNEQFF.

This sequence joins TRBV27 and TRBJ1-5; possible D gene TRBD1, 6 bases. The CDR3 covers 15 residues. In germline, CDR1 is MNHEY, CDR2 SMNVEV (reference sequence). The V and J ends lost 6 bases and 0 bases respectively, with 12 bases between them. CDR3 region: CASRTGSSSNQPQHF. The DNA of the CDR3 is TGTGCCAGCAGGACAGGATCCTCTAGCAATCAGCCCCAGCATTTT.

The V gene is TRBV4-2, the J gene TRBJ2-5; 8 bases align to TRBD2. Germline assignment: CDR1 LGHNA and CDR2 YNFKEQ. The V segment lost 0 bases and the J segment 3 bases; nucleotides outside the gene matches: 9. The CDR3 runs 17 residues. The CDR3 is CASSQDLVAGIEETQYF. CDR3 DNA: TGTGCCAGCAGCCAAGATCTGGTAGCGGGGATCGAAGAGACCCAGTACTTC.

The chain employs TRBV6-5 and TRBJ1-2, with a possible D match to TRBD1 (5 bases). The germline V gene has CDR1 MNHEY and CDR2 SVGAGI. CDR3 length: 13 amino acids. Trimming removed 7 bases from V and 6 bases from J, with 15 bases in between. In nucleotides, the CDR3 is TGTGCCAGCACCAATAGAGGGGTGCATGGCTACACCTTC. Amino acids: CASTNRGVHGYTF.

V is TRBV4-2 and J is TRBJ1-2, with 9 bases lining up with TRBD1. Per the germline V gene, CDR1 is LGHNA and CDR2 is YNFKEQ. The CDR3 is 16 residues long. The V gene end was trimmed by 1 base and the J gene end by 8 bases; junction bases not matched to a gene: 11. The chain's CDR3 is CASSQGLGQGRYGYTF. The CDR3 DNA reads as TGTGCCAGCAGCCAAGGTTTAGGACAGGGGAGGTACGGCTACACCTTC.

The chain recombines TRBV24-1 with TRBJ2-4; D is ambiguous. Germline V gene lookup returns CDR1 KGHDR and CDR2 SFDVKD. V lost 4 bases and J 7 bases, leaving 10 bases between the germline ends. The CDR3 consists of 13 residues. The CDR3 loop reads CATSDRARNIQYF. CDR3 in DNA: TGTGCCACCAGTGACCGGGCCAGGAACATTCAGTACTTC.

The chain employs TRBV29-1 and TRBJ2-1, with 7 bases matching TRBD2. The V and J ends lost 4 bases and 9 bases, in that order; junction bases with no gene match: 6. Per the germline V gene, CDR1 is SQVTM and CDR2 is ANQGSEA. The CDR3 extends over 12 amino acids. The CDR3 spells CSVGLWGGEQFF. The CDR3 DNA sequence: TGCAGCGTTGGACTATGGGGGGGTGAGCAGTTCTTC.

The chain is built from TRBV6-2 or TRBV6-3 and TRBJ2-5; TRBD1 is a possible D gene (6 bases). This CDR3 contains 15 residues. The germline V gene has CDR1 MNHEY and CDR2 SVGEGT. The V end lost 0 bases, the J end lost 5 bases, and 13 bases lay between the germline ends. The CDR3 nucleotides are TGTGCCAGCAGTTACTCGAGACAGGCCGCCGAGACCCAGTACTTC. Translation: CASSYSRQAAETQYF.

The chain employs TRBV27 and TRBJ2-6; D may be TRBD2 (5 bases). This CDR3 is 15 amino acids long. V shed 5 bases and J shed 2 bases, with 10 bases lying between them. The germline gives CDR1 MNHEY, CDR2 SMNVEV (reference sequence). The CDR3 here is CASSTGWAGANVLTF. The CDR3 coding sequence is TGTGCCAGCAGTACGGGGTGGGCTGGGGCCAACGTCCTGACTTTC.